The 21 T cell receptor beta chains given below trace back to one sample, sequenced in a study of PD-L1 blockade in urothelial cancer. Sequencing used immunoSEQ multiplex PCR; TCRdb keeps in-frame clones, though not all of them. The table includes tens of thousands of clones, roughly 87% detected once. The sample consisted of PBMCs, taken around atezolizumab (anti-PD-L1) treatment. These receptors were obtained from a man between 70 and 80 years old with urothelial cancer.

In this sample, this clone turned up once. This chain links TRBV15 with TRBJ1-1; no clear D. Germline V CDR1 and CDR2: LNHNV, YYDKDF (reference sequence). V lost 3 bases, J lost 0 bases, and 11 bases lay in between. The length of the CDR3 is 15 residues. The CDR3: CATSSSGILNTEAFF. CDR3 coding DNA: TGTGCCACCAGCAGCTCAGGTATACTGAACACTGAAGCTTTCTTT. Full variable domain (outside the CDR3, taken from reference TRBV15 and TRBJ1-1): DAMVIQNPRYQVTQFGKPVTLSCSQTLNHNVMYWYQQKSSQAPKLLFHYYDKDFNNEADTPDNFQSRRPNTSFCFLDIRSPGLGDTAMYLCATSSSGILNTEAFFGQGTRLTVV.

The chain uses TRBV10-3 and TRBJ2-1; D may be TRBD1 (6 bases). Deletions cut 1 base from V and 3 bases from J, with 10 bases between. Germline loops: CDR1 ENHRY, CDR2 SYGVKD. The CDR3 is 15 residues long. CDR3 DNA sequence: TGTGCCATCAGTGAGTATCAGGGGAACTACAATGAGCAGTTCTTC. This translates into CAISEYQGNYNEQFF.

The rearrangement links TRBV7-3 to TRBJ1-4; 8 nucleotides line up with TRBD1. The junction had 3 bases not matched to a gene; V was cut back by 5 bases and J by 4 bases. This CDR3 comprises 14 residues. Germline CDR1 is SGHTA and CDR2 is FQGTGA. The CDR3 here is CASSPTGVNEKLFF. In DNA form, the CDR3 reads TGTGCCAGCAGCCCGACAGGGGTTAATGAAAAACTGTTTTTT. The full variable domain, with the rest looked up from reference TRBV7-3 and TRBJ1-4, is GAGVSQTPSNKVTEKGKYVELRCDPISGHTALYWYRQSLGQGPEFLIYFQGTGAADDSGLPNDRFFAVRPEGSVSTLKIQRTERGDSAVYLCASSPTGVNEKLFFGSGTQLSVL.

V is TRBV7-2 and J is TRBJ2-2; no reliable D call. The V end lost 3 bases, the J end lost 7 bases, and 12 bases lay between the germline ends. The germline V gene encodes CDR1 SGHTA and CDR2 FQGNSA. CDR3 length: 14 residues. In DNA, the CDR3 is TGTGCCAGCAGCTTGTTATTGGTCGGCGGGGAGCTGTTTTTT. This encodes CASSLLLVGGELFF.

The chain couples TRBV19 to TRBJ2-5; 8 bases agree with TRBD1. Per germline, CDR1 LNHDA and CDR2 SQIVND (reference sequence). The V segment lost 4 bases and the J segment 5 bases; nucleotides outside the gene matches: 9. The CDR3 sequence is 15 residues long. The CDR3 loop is CASSTRTGSGETQYF. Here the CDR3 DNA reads TGTGCCAGTAGTACCAGGACAGGGTCCGGGGAGACCCAGTACTTC.

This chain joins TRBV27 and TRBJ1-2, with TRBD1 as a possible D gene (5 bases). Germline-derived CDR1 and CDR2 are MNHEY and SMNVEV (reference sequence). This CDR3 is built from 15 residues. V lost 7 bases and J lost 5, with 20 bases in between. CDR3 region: CASKSPERGTYGYTF. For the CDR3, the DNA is TGTGCCAGCAAGTCACCGGAACGTGGGACTTATGGCTACACCTTC.

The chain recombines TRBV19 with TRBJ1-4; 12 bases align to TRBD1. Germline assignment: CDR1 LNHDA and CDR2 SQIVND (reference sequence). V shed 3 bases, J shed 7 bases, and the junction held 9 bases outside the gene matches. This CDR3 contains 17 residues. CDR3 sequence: CASSIRDRGRRSEKLFF. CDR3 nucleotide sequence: TGTGCCAGTAGTATCCGGGACAGGGGGCGCCGGAGTGAAAAACTGTTTTTT. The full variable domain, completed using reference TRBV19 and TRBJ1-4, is DGGITQSPKYLFRKEGQNVTLSCEQNLNHDAMYWYRQDPGQGLRLIYYSQIVNDFQKGDIAEGYSVSREKKESFPLTVTSAQKNPTAFYLCASSIRDRGRRSEKLFFGSGTQLSVL.

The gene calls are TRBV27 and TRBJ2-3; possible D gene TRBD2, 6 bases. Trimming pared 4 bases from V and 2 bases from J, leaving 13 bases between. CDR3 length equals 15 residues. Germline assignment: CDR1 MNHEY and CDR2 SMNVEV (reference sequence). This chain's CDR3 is CASSSFLAATDTQYF. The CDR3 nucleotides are TGTGCCAGCAGTTCGTTCTTAGCGGCCACAGATACGCAGTATTTT.

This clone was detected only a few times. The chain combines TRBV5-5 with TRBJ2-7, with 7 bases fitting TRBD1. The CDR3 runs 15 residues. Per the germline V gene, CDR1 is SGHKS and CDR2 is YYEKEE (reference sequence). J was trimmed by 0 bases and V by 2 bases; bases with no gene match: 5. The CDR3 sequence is CASSFQGTASYEQYF. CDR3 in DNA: TGTGCCAGCAGCTTCCAAGGGACAGCCTCCTACGAGCAGTACTTC.

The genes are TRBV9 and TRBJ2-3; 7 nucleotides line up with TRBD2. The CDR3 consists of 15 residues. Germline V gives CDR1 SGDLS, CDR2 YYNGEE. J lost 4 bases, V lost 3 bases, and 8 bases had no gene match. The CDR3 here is CASSAFWGGSDTQYF. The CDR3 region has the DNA TGTGCCAGCAGCGCCTTTTGGGGGGGGTCAGATACGCAGTATTTT.

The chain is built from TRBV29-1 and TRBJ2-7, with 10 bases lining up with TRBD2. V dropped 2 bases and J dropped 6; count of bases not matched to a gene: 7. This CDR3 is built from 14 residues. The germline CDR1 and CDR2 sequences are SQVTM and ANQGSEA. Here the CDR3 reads CSVELAGVQPEQYF. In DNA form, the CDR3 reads TGCAGCGTTGAACTAGCGGGAGTTCAGCCCGAGCAGTACTTC.

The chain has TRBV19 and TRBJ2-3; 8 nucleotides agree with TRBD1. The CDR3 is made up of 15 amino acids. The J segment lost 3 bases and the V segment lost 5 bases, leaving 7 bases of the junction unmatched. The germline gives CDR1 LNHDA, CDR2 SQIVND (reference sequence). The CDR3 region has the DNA TGTGCCAGTAGTGCCCGGACAGGGAGAACAGATACGCAGTATTTT. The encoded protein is CASSARTGRTDTQYF. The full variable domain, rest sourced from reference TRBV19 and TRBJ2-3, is DGGITQSPKYLFRKEGQNVTLSCEQNLNHDAMYWYRQDPGQGLRLIYYSQIVNDFQKGDIAEGYSVSREKKESFPLTVTSAQKNPTAFYLCASSARTGRTDTQYFGPGTRLTVL.

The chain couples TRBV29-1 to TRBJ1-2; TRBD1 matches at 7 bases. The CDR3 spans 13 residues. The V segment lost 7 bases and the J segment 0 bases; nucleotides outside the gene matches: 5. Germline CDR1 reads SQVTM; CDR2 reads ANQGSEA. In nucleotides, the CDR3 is TGCAGCGCCCGGACAGGAGCTAACTATGGCTACACCTTC. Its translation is CSARTGANYGYTF.

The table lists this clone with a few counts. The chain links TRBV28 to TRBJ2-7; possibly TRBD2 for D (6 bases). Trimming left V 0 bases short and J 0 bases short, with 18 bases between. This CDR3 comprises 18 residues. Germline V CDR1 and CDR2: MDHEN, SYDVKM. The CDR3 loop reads CASSLWIRRGKSSYEQYF. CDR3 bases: TGTGCCAGCAGTTTATGGATTCGGCGGGGAAAAAGCTCCTACGAGCAGTACTTC.

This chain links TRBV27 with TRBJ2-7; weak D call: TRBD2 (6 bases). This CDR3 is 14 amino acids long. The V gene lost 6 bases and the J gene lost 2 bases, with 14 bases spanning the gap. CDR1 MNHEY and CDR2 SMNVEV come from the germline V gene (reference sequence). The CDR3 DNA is TGTGCCAGCAGCGCCGGGGGTACAGCCTACGAGCAGTACTTC. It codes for CASSAGGTAYEQYF.

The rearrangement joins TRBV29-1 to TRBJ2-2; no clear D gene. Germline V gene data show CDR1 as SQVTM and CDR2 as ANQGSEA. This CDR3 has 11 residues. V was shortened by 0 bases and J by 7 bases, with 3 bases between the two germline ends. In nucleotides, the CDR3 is TGCAGCGTTGAAGATCTCGGGGAGCTGTTTTTT. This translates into CSVEDLGELFF.

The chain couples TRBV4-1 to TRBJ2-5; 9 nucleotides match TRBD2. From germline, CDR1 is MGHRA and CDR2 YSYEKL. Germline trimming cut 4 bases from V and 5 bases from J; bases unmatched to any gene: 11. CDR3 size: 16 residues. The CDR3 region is CASSRNPGTSLETQYF. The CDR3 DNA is TGCGCCAGCAGCCGTAACCCCGGGACTAGCTTGGAGACCCAGTACTTC.

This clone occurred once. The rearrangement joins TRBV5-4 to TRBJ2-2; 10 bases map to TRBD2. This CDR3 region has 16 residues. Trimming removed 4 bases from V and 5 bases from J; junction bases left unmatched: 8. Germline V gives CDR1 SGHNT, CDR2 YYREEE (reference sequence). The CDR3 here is CASSLPSGGRTGELFF. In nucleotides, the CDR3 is TGTGCCAGCAGCCTACCTAGCGGGGGACGGACCGGGGAGCTGTTTTTT. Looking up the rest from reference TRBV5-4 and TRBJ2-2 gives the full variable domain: ETGVTQSPTHLIKTRGQQVTLRCSSQSGHNTVSWYQQALGQGPQFIFQYYREEENGRGNFPPRFSGLQFPNYSSELNVNALELDDSALYLCASSLPSGGRTGELFFGEGSRLTVL.

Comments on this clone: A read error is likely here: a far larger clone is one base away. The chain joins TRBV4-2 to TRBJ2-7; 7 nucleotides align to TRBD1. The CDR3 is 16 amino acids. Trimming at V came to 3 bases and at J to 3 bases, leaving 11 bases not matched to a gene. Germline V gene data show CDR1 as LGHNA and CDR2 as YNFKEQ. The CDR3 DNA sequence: TGTGCCAGCAGCCAGGAAAAGTCAGGGGGAATCTACGAGCAGTACTTC. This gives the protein CASSQEKSGGIYEQYF.

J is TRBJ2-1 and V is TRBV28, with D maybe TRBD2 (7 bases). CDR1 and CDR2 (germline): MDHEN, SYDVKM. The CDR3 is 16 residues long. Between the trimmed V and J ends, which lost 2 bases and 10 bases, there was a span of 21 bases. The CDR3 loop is CASSLGGGEQGREQFF. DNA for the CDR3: TGTGCCAGCAGTTTAGGGGGAGGGGAACAGGGAAGGGAGCAGTTCTTC.

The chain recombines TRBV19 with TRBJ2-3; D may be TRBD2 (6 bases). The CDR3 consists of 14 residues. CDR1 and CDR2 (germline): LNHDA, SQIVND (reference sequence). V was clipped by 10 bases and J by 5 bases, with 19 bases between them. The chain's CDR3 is CATGLGSGVDTQYF. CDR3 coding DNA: TGTGCCACGGGGCTAGGATCGGGAGTAGATACGCAGTATTTT.